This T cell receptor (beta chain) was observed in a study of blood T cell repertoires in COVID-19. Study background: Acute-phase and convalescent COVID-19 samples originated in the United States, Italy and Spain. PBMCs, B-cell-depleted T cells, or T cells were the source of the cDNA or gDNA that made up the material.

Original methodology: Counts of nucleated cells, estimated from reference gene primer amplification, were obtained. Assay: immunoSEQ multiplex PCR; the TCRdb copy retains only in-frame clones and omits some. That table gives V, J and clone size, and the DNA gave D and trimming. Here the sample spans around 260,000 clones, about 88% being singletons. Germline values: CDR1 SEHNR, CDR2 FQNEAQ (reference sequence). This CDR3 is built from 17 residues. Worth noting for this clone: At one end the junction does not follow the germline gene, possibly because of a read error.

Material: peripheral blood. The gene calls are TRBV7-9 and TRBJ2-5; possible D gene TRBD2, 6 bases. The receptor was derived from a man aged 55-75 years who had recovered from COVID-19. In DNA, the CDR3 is TGTGCCAGCAGCAGCCCTCTAGCGAGGCCGAACCAGGAGACCCAGTACTTC. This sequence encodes CASSSPLARPNQETQYF.